Here is one TCR beta chain with its context. Its cognate antigen is unknown. The sample comes from a study of vaccination and CD4 T cells after COVID-19. Study as a whole: Blood was drawn a median roughly 66 days post second dose, range 14 to 241. Cells were stimulated with overlapping spike peptide pools from SARS-CoV-2, HCoV-NL63, HCoV-OC43 and HCoV-229E. Points from the study as a whole: Convalescent patients had a median around 90% of post-vaccine SARS-CoV-2-reactive clones that were detected only after vaccination, not before it.

Treatment indicated: roughly ten-day PBMC culture with coronavirus spike peptide pools or control peptides (ViraFEST assay). These CD4+ T cells came from an unexposed donor, sampled before the COVID-19 pandemic (2011-2018). Antigen-specific T cells were expanded with peptide pools by ViraFEST, and TCRs were then sequenced. CDR3 size: 13 residues. Germline V gene sequence: CDR1 LNHDA, CDR2 SQIVND (reference sequence). The V end was cut by 5 bases, the J end by 6 bases, with 13 bases between. The study sequenced cultured CD4+ T cell DNA using the Oncomine TCR Beta short-read assay. TCRdb called the PCR reads again in MiXCR, with one record for every CDR3 protein. Of thousands of distinct CDR3 sequences in the sample, 35% to 45% were seen once.

The sample consisted of CD4+ T cells from blood, cultured in vitro. V and J are TRBV19 and TRBJ1-2; D is unclear. The sequence derives from a human donor in good health. Here the CDR3 DNA reads TGTGCCAGTAGTCTGGCAGCAACCAATGGCTACACCTTC. Translated, it gives CASSLAATNGYTF.